The rows below give T cell receptor beta chains drawn from one sample of a study of blood T cell repertoires in COVID-19. The assay was immunoSEQ multiplex PCR, and TCRdb's table has in-frame clones only and misses some. The table has 200,000 to 250,000 clones, about 83% seen once; the top ten hold about 2%. The specimen sequenced was peripheral blood. The receptors shown here come from a man younger than 45 who had recovered from COVID-19. Both conserved end residues are part of each CDR3. The D gene is left open where the match is weak. Not all rows give a size; the values are once, few, many and, for expanded clones, a class.

d_gene,v_gene,j_gene,abundance,CDR3aa,CDR3nt
-,TRBV19,TRBJ1-4,-,CASSPSPRDEKLFF,TGTGCCAGTAGTCCCAGTCCCCGGGATGAAAAACTGTTTTTT
TRBD1,TRBV27,TRBJ2-7,-,CASSLWGDRGFYEQYF,TGTGCCAGCAGTTTATGGGGGGACAGGGGTTTCTACGAGCAGTACTTC
-,TRBV7-9,TRBJ1-2,-,CASSFNLSPGHGYTF,TGTGCCAGCAGCTTTAATTTATCCCCAGGGCATGGCTACACCTTC
TRBD2,TRBV27,TRBJ2-3,-,CASKLAGGVDTQYF,TGTGCCAGCAAACTAGCGGGGGGGGTAGATACGCAGTATTTT
TRBD2,TRBV19,TRBJ2-1,-,CASSVAGGTNNEQFF,TGTGCCAGTAGTGTGGCGGGGGGTACCAACAATGAGCAGTTCTTC
-,TRBV5-4,TRBJ2-2,-,CASSGGMDGGLRELFF,TGTGCCAGCAGCGGGGGTATGGACGGGGGATTGAGGGAGCTGTTTTTT
TRBD1,TRBV6-6,TRBJ1-3,-,CASTMTGSSGNTIYF,TGTGCCAGCACCATGACAGGGAGCTCTGGAAACACCATATATTTT
TRBD2,TRBV5-5,TRBJ2-7,-,CASSPGGLWEQYF,TGTGCCAGCAGCCCGGGGGGTTTATGGGAGCAGTACTTC
TRBD1,TRBV29-1,TRBJ1-1,-,CSVDGDRGPTEAFF,TGCAGCGTTGACGGGGACAGGGGGCCTACTGAAGCTTTCTTT
-,TRBV19,TRBJ2-3,-,CASRLTGPSTDTQYF,TGTGCCAGTAGACTTACAGGGCCTAGCACAGATACGCAGTATTTT
TRBD2,TRBV2,TRBJ2-1,-,CASLNSGGDNEQFF,TGTGCCAGCCTAAATAGCGGGGGGGACAATGAGCAGTTCTTC
-,TRBV27,TRBJ1-2,-,CASSSGRGRYGYTF,TGTGCCAGCAGTTCGGGCAGGGGAAGGTATGGCTACACCTTC
-,TRBV12-3/TRBV12-4,TRBJ2-3,-,CASSSGDTQYF,TGTGCCAGCAGTTCGGGGGATACGCAGTATTTT
TRBD1,TRBV28,TRBJ2-6,-,CASSTRLTGGSGANVLTF,TGTGCCAGCAGCACCCGGCTGACAGGGGGCTCTGGGGCCAACGTCCTGACTTTC
-,TRBV11-2,TRBJ2-1,-,CASSRGQNSYNEQFF,TGTGCCAGCAGCCGAGGACAGAACTCCTACAATGAGCAGTTCTTC
-,TRBV19,TRBJ1-1,-,CASSTTRDVAEAFF,TGTGCCAGTAGTACCACCAGGGATGTCGCTGAAGCTTTCTTT
-,TRBV7-3,TRBJ2-1,once,CASSFGQGSYNEQFF,TGTGCCAGCAGCTTTGGGCAGGGCTCCTACAATGAGCAGTTCTTC
-,TRBV5-6,TRBJ2-7,-,CASSLFPGVAYEQYF,TGTGCCAGCAGCTTGTTCCCCGGAGTCGCCTACGAGCAGTACTTC
TRBD1,TRBV5-1,TRBJ2-2,-,CASSTWDRNTGELFF,TGCGCCAGCAGCACGTGGGACAGGAACACCGGGGAGCTGTTTTTT
TRBD2,TRBV18,TRBJ2-3,-,CASSGKAGGETQYF,TGTGCCAGCTCCGGGAAAGCGGGGGGCGAGACGCAGTATTTT
TRBD1,TRBV11-2,TRBJ1-2,-,CASSYGQASGYTF,TGTGCCAGCAGTTATGGACAGGCCAGTGGCTACACCTTC
TRBD1,TRBV19,TRBJ2-7,-,CASSSGQGRVYEQYF,TGTGCCAGTAGTAGTGGACAGGGGCGAGTCTACGAGCAGTACTTC
-,TRBV7-2,TRBJ1-2,-,CASSTSGGWPDGYTF,TGTGCCAGCAGCACAAGCGGGGGGTGGCCAGATGGCTACACCTTC
-,TRBV10-2,TRBJ2-3,-,CASSDAGTSTDTQYF,TGCGCCAGCAGTGACGCCGGGACTAGCACAGATACGCAGTATTTT
-,TRBV28,TRBJ1-1,-,CASSLLGADYTEAFF,TGTGCCAGCAGTTTATTAGGAGCGGACTACACTGAAGCTTTCTTT
-,TRBV3-1/TRBV3-2,TRBJ1-5,-,CASSQGHRYQPQHF,TGTGCCAGCAGCCAAGGTCACAGGTATCAGCCCCAGCATTTT
-,TRBV5-4,TRBJ2-5,-,CASSLTRRAQETQYF,TGTGCCAGCAGCTTGACACGGAGAGCCCAAGAGACCCAGTACTTC
TRBD2,TRBV10-3,TRBJ2-1,once,CAISETGTRPTGGQFF,TGTGCCATCAGTGAGACCGGGACTCGCCCCACGGGGGGGCAGTTCTTC
-,TRBV6-5,TRBJ1-2,-,CASRTPGRAYGYTF,TGTGCCAGCAGGACCCCTGGCAGGGCCTATGGCTACACCTTC
-,TRBV7-9,TRBJ1-6,-,CASSRGSSENSPLHF,TGTGCCAGCAGCCGCGGAAGTTCGGAAAATTCACCCCTCCACTTT
-,TRBV14,TRBJ2-5,-,CASSPLGVLETQYF,TGTGCCAGCAGCCCGCTCGGAGTTTTGGAGACCCAGTACTTC
TRBD2,TRBV7-3,TRBJ2-1,-,CASSLAGGLNEQFF,TGTGCCAGCAGCCTAGCGGGGGGCCTCAATGAGCAGTTCTTC
-,TRBV2,TRBJ1-2,-,CASSFVNYGYTF,TGTGCCAGCAGCTTCGTGAACTATGGCTACACCTTC
TRBD1,TRBV2,TRBJ1-4,few,CASRTGTGHATNEKLFF,TGTGCCAGCAGAACCGGGACAGGCCATGCAACTAATGAAAAACTGTTTTTT
-,TRBV2,TRBJ1-2,-,CASRVGEANYGYTF,TGTGCCAGCCGAGTGGGAGAGGCTAACTATGGCTACACCTTC
-,TRBV5-5,TRBJ1-5,-,CASSVTDDQPQHF,TGTGCCAGCAGCGTGACTGATGATCAGCCCCAGCATTTT